This TCR beta chain stems from a study of blood T cell repertoires in COVID-19 (dated by TCRdb to 2018 to 2021). Study-wide context: The collaborator samples originated in the United States, Italy and Spain and spanned the acute and convalescent phases of COVID-19. The prospective study material was composed of cDNA or gDNA derived from T cells, B-cell-depleted T cells, or PBMCs. Subjects who had been exposed to COVID-19, were actively infected with it, or had recovered from it provided the deeply sampled blood TCRbeta repertoires that made up the dataset. The repertoires were made available in a free public database intended to serve as a resource for research on the immune response to SARS-CoV-2. The samples were drawn from the first 160 participants of the ongoing ImmuneRACE study and from 1,254 subjects provided by 6 global collaborators. A de-identified subject ID, COVID-19 status, age in years and sex were almost always included in the sample metadata. Where available, HLA class I and class II types were obtained from metadata supplied by the sample provider rather than from assay-based typing.

This clone has a single count. Its antigen is not yet known. No base qualities exist here, and no much larger clone lies one base off it. TCRbeta CDR3 regions were amplified from genomic DNA by means of the immunoSEQ Assay, a bias-controlled multiplex PCR. As for how the authors treated the data: Nucleated cell counts per sample were estimated from amplification of reference gene primers within the assay. To quantify the absolute abundance of each unique TCRbeta CDR3 rearrangement, sequence reads were collapsed and filtered. For each sample, productive Simpson clonality was calculated as the square root of Simpson's diversity index over productive rearrangements. TCRdb limited this immuneACCESS table to in-frame rearrangements with V and J called. A share of clones is missing; checked studies link under half to unresolved V genes, and the rest is unexplained. V and J calls and clone size are those listed in that table; D and trimming were worked out from the DNA. The sample data list hundreds of thousands of clones, and roughly nine tenths of these were observed just once. Roughly 1% of the sample is in the top ten clones.

Taken from the germline V gene, the CDR1 and CDR2 loops are SGHRS and YFSETQ. CDR3 length: 15 amino acids, cysteine to phenylalanine. Just the 45-base CDR3 DNA is kept, in frame starting at base 1. The germline V end is reduced by 9 bases and the J end by 0 bases; junction bases left unmatched: 7. Broad study findings and their caveats: Clinical and demographic metadata were provided uncurated, with the amount varying by source and participant.

In Seattle, one collaborating source enrolled patients while the infection was active and tracked those patients longitudinally over the course of disease. Each collaborating institution followed its own protocols to collect whole blood in K2EDTA tubes. For TCRbeta analysis, collaborators shipped samples as frozen whole blood, isolated PBMCs, or DNA extracted from either of those sample types. This chain joins TRBV5-1 to TRBJ2-1, and 9 junction bases match TRBD2. The clonotype originates from a man aged 18-30 years with COVID-19, enrolled during active disease. The sequenced sample consisted of peripheral blood. The CDR3 has the sequence CATKRGESSYNEQFF. The sequence in DNA is TGCGCCACCAAGCGGGGGGAGAGCTCCTACAATGAGCAGTTCTTC. Where the CDR3 stops, the reference TRBV5-1 and TRBJ2-1 genes take over; the full variable domain is KAGVTQTPRYLIKTRGQQVTLSCSPISGHRSVSWYQQTPGQGLQFLFEYFSETQRNKGNFPGRFSGRQFSNSRSEMNVSTLELGDSALYLCATKRGESSYNEQFFGPGTRLTVL.